This TCR beta chain came from a study of tumor-infiltrating lymphocytes in localized non-small cell lung cancer. Germline loops: CDR1 SGHRS, CDR2 YFSETQ. V shed 4 bases and J shed 0 bases, with 13 bases lying between them. CDR3 length equals 15 residues. Generated by immunoSEQ multiplex PCR, the TCRdb table keeps only in-frame clones and is missing some. Of more than 20,000 clones listed, around 78% are singletons. V usage is TRBV5-1 and J usage is TRBJ1-1, with no clear D. The receptor's source is a human donor with non-small cell lung cancer. Specimen: lung tumor tissue. The CDR3 region has the DNA TGCGCCAGCAGCGTGAACCCTGAAGTGAACACTGAAGCTTTCTTT. Translated, it gives CASSVNPEVNTEAFF.